This is a list of T cell receptor beta chains from one sample in a study of blood T cell repertoires in COVID-19. The protocol was immunoSEQ multiplex PCR, while the TCRdb copy is restricted to in-frame clones and leaves out a portion. The sample records about 170,000 clones, roughly 86% being singletons. Sequencing was carried out using peripheral blood. The origin of the receptors is a woman older than 75 with COVID-19, enrolled during active disease. CDR3s include the opening cysteine and the closing phenylalanine or tryptophan. The D gene is left open where the match is weak. Clone sizes are given selectively: once, few, many, or a class where the clone is expanded.

v_gene,j_gene,abundance,d_gene,CDR3nt,CDR3aa
TRBV2,TRBJ1-2,.,.,TGTGCCAGCAGTGAAGGCGGAGCTAACTATGGCTACACCTTC,CASSEGGANYGYTF
TRBV13,TRBJ1-1,few,.,TGTGCCAGCAGCCCCCTCGGGATTAGGAACACTGAAGCTTTCTTT,CASSPLGIRNTEAFF
TRBV14,TRBJ1-4,once,.,TGTGCCAGCAGCCCGATTGACTCCCGCGGAGAAAAACTGTTTTTT,CASSPIDSRGEKLFF
TRBV28,TRBJ2-2,.,.,TGTGCCAGCAGTCCCGCAGCGGGGGAGCTGTTTTTT,CASSPAAGELFF
TRBV5-1,TRBJ1-2,.,TRBD1,TGCGCCAGCAGCCCACGGGACAGGGGCTACACCTTC,CASSPRDRGYTF
TRBV27,TRBJ1-1,.,TRBD1,TGTGCCAGCAGACGGACAGGGCGGACTGAAGCTTTCTTT,CASRRTGRTEAFF
TRBV27,TRBJ2-7,.,.,TGTGCCAGCAGTTTGCCAGGGGCCCACGAGCAGTACTTC,CASSLPGAHEQYF
TRBV6-1,TRBJ1-4,once,TRBD1,TGTGCCAGCAGTGCTACCGGGACAGGGGTTTTAACTAATGAAAAACTGTTTTTT,CASSATGTGVLTNEKLFF
TRBV5-1,TRBJ1-2,.,TRBD1,TGCGCCAGCAGCGTGGGACAGGGGGCCGGGTATGGCTACACCTTC,CASSVGQGAGYGYTF
TRBV5-4,TRBJ2-1,once,TRBD2,TGTGCCAGCAGCACCGGACTAGCGTCAATCAATGAGCAGTTCTTC,CASSTGLASINEQFF
TRBV7-8,TRBJ2-3,once,.,TGTGCCAGCTCTCCGGCTAGCGGCACAGATACGCAGTATTTT,CASSPASGTDTQYF
TRBV6-5,TRBJ1-2,.,TRBD1,TGTGCCAGCAAGAGGGAGGCCGGGACAGCTAACGGCTACACCTTC,CASKREAGTANGYTF
TRBV7-7,TRBJ2-7,.,TRBD1,TGTGCTAGCAGCTCCTTAGGACCGACAGGGGCCGGGGAAAAGGGCTACGAGCAGTACTTC,CASSSLGPTGAGEKGYEQYF
TRBV12-3/TRBV12-4,TRBJ2-5,once,.,TGTGCCAGCAGTTTAGCCTTACAAGAGACCCAGTACTTC,CASSLALQETQYF
TRBV5-1,TRBJ2-7,.,TRBD1,TGCGCCAGCAGTTTGGACAGGGGGTCGTCCCTCTACGAGCAGTACTTC,CASSLDRGSSLYEQYF
TRBV2,TRBJ2-7,.,.,TGTGCCAGCAGTGAAGTGGCTAGCAGCTCCTACGAGCAGTACTTC,CASSEVASSSYEQYF
TRBV7-9,TRBJ1-2,.,TRBD1,TGTGCCAGCAGCCCCCGGGACAGGAACTATGGCTACACCTTC,CASSPRDRNYGYTF
TRBV12-3/TRBV12-4,TRBJ2-7,.,TRBD1,TGTGCCAGCAGTTTAGGACAGGGTTACGAGCAGTACTTC,CASSLGQGYEQYF
TRBV7-2,TRBJ2-5,.,TRBD2,TGTGCCAGCAGCTTCGAAGGACTAGCGGGAGAGACCCAGTACTTC,CASSFEGLAGETQYF
TRBV3-1/TRBV3-2,TRBJ2-7,.,.,TGTGCCAGCAGCCCCCCGACAGATAACGCCGAGCAGTACTTC,CASSPPTDNAEQYF
TRBV24-1,TRBJ2-5,.,TRBD2,TGTGCCACCAGTGATGCGACTAGCGGACAAGAGACCCAGTACTTC,CATSDATSGQETQYF
TRBV14,TRBJ2-1,.,.,TGTGCCAGCAGCCAAGACAGATTTGCGGGTATCGATGAGCAGTTCTTC,CASSQDRFAGIDEQFF
TRBV21-1,TRBJ2-1,.,.,TGTGCCAGCAGCATGAAAGGGGGAGGACTAGCGGGACGATCCTTCCTAGGGGATGAGCAGTTCTTC,CASSMKGGGLAGRSFLGDEQFF
TRBV5-1,TRBJ2-3,.,TRBD2,TGCGCCAGCAGCTTGGCCATTCTAGCGGGCACAGATACGCAGTATTTT,CASSLAILAGTDTQYF
TRBV6-5,TRBJ1-2,.,.,TGTGCCAGCAGTTACGGCACAGGAAACTATGGCTACACCTTC,CASSYGTGNYGYTF
TRBV7-9,TRBJ1-1,.,.,TGTGCCAGCAGCTTTGGAGTGTTGGTTCACACTGAAGCTTTCTTT,CASSFGVLVHTEAFF
TRBV6-6,TRBJ1-3,.,.,TGTGCCAGCAGTTACTCGGCAGGGGGAAACACCATATATTTT,CASSYSAGGNTIYF
TRBV9,TRBJ2-3,.,TRBD2,TGTGCCAGCGCGGCCCCAGCGGGGCCCGATACGCAGTATTTT,CASAAPAGPDTQYF
TRBV10-3,TRBJ2-2,.,.,TGTGCCATCAGTGCGTCAGTGGGTCTGGGCAACACCGGGGAGCTGTTTTTT,CAISASVGLGNTGELFF
TRBV28,TRBJ1-1,.,.,TGTGCCAGCAGCAGGATGGTTGAAGCTTTCTTT,CASSRMVEAFF
TRBV7-2,TRBJ1-2,once,.,TGTGCCAGCAGCTTAGAGACTAACGGCGGCTACACCTTC,CASSLETNGGYTF
TRBV6-5,TRBJ1-1,.,.,TGTGCCAGCACTTCAGGCCCCTCGGCTTTCTTT,CASTSGPSAFF
TRBV6-4,TRBJ2-1,.,TRBD2,TGTGCCAGCAGTGGCACTAGCGGGTCAACCAATGAGCAGTTCTTC,CASSGTSGSTNEQFF
TRBV19,TRBJ1-5,.,TRBD1,TGTGCCAGTAGTAGGGGGACAGGGGGTTCGGGCAATCAGCCCCAGCATTTT,CASSRGTGGSGNQPQHF
TRBV25-1,TRBJ1-2,many,TRBD1,TGTGCCAGCAGTGTCGGACAGGGGGCTGGCTACACCTTC,CASSVGQGAGYTF
TRBV7-8,TRBJ1-4,.,.,TGTGCCAGCACCGGGGAGTACCTGGGGGAAAAACTGTTTTTT,CASTGEYLGEKLFF
TRBV29-1,TRBJ1-4,.,.,TGCAGCGTTATGACTTATAATGAAAAACTGTTTTTT,CSVMTYNEKLFF
TRBV4-3,TRBJ2-1,.,.,TGCGCCAGCAGCCAAGAGACTGCTTACAATGAGCAGTTCTTC,CASSQETAYNEQFF